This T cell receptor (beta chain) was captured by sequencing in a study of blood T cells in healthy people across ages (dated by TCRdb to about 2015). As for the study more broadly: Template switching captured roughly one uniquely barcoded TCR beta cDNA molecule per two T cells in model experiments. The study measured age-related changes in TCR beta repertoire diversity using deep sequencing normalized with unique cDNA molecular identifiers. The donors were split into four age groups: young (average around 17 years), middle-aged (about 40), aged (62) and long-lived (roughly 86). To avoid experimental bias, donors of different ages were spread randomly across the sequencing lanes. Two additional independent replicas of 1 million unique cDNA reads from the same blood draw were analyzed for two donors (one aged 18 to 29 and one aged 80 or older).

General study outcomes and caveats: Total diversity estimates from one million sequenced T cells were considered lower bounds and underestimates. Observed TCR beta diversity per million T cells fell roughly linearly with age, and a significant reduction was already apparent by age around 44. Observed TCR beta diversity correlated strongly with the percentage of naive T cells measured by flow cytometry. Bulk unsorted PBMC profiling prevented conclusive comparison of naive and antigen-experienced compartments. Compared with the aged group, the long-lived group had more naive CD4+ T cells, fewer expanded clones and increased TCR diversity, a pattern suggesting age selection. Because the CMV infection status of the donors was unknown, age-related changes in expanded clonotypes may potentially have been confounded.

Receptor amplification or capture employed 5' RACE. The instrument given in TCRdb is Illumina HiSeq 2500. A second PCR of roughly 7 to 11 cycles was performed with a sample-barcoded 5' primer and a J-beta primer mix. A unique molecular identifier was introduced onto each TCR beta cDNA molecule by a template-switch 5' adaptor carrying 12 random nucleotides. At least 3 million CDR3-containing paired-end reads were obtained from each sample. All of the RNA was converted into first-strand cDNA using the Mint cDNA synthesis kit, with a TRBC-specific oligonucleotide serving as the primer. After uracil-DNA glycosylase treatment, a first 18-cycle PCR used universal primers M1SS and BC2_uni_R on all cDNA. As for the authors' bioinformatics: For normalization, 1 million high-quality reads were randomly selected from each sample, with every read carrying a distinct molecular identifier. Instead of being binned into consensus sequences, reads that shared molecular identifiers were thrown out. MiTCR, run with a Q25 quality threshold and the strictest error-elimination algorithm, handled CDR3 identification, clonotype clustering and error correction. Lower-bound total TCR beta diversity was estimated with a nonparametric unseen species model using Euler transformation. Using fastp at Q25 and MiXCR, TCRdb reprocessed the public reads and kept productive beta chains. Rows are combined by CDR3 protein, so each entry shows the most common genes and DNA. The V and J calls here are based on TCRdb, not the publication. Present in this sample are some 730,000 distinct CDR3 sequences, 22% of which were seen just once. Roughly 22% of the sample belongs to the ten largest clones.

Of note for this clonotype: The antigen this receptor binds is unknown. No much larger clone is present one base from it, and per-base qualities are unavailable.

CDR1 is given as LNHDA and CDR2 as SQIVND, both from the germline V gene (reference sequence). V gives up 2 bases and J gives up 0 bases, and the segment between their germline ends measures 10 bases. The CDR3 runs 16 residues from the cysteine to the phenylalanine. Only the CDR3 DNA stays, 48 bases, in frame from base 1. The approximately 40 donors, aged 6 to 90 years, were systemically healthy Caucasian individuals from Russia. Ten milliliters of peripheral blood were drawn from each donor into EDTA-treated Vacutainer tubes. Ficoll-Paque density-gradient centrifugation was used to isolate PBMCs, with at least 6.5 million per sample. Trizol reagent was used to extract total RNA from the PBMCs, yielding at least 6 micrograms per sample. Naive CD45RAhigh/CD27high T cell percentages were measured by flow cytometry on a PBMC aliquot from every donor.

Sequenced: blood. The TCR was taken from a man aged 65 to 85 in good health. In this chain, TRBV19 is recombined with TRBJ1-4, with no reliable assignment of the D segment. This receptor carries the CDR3 CASSIRSSATNEKLFF. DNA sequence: TGTGCCAGTAGTATAAGGAGTTCTGCAACTAATGAAAAACTGTTTTTT.